The 15 T cell receptor beta chains reported below all come from one sample, sequenced in a study of CD8 T cells in Susac syndrome. The RNA input was about 0.45 to 1 ug, and it was reverse transcribed with random hexamers. In TCRdb, the immunoSEQ multiplex PCR reads were re-called with MiXCR into one record per CDR3 protein. The sample lists around 170,000 distinct CDR3 sequences; roughly 94% were seen once. Sequenced input: CD8+ T cells from PBMCs. These receptors came from a human donor with Susac syndrome.

The chain employs TRBV20-1 and TRBJ2-3; 9 bases agree with TRBD1. CDR1 is DFQATT, CDR2 SNEGSKA, per germline (reference sequence). This CDR3 is built from 12 residues. V was pared by 5 bases and J by 6 bases, with 3 bases of the junction left unmatched. The CDR3: CSAYDRGDTQYF. CDR3 in DNA: TGCAGTGCTTACGACAGGGGGGATACGCAGTATTTT.

The chain is built from TRBV29-1 and TRBJ2-7, with 10 bases lining up with TRBD1. CDR3 size: 13 residues. The junction had 5 bases not matched to a gene; V was cut back by 6 bases and J by 3 bases. The V gene's germline CDR1 is SQVTM and CDR2 ANQGSEA. Here the CDR3 reads CSVPGQGFYEQYF. DNA of the CDR3: TGCAGCGTCCCGGGACAGGGGTTCTACGAGCAGTACTTC.

This clonotype was seen a single time. This chain's CDR3 is CASSPRGQGSRQPQHF. The CDR3 coding sequence is TGTGCCAGCAGCCCAAGGGGACAGGGAAGTCGTCAGCCCCAGCATTTT. This rearrangement joins TRBV7-3 to TRBJ1-5; 9 bases line up with TRBD1. The CDR3 spans 16 residues. Per germline, CDR1 SGHTA and CDR2 FQGTGA. With V trimmed by 5 bases and J by 6 bases, 11 bases remained unmatched.

The chain recombines TRBV28 with TRBJ2-7, with D hard to call. Germline V CDR1 and CDR2: MDHEN, SYDVKM. Trimming took off 1 base at V and 3 bases at J, with 1 base between the two ends. This CDR3 has 11 residues. CDR3 bases: TGTGCCAGCAGTTTATTCTACGAGCAGTACTTC. Amino acid sequence: CASSLFYEQYF.

This chain uses TRBV19 with TRBJ2-5, with TRBD2 as a possible D gene (6 bases). Trimming took off 6 bases at V and 1 base at J, with 15 bases between the two ends. The CDR3 sequence is 15 residues long. Germline CDR1 is LNHDA and CDR2 is SQIVND (reference sequence). The CDR3 DNA reads as TGTGCCAGTAGAACAACGGGAGAGCTCCAAGAGACCCAGTACTTC. Its protein product is CASRTTGELQETQYF.

This chain uses TRBV6-5 with TRBJ1-1; D perhaps matches TRBD1 (6 bases). V gave up 7 bases and J gave up 3 bases, with 12 bases separating them. The length of the CDR3 is 13 residues. The V gene's germline CDR1 is MNHEY and CDR2 SVGAGI. The CDR3 coding sequence is TGTGCCAGCATTAGGGGGTCGGACACTGAAGCTTTCTTT. This gives the protein CASIRGSDTEAFF.

V is TRBV13 and J is TRBJ1-1, with 8 bases fitting TRBD1. The V gene's germline CDR1 is PRHDT and CDR2 FYEKMQ (reference sequence). The CDR3 is made up of 17 amino acids. The junction had 17 bases not matched to a gene; V was cut back by 5 bases and J by 6 bases. In nucleotides, the CDR3 is TGTGCCAGCAGCGTCAAAGCCACTAGGACAGGGCCAGCTGAAGCTTTCTTT. This encodes CASSVKATRTGPAEAFF.

The V and J genes are TRBV4-2 and TRBJ2-5; perhaps D is TRBD1 or TRBD2 (5 bases each). This CDR3 is built from 17 residues. Trimming left V 0 bases short and J 5 bases short, with 19 bases between. Germline V CDR1 and CDR2: LGHNA, YNFKEQ. The CDR3 region is CASSQEGTGPIWETQYF. The CDR3 DNA is TGTGCCAGCAGCCAAGAAGGCACGGGACCCATTTGGGAGACCCAGTACTTC.

J is TRBJ2-5 and V is TRBV28; a weak D match, TRBD2 (6 bases). The germline V gene has CDR1 MDHEN and CDR2 SYDVKM. Trimming took 7 bases from V and 5 from J, leaving 20 bases between them. The CDR3 runs to 15 residues. CDR3 protein: CASMEGTHWEETQYF. The CDR3 region has the DNA TGTGCCAGCATGGAAGGGACTCACTGGGAGGAGACCCAGTACTTC.

The chain links TRBV10-3 to TRBJ2-7; no firm D call. Germline CDR1 ENHRY, CDR2 SYGVKD. Trimming stripped 1 base from V and 5 bases from J, with 3 bases between. This CDR3 comprises 11 residues. CDR3 sequence reads: CAISEFHEQYF. In DNA, the CDR3 is TGTGCCATCAGTGAGTTCCACGAGCAGTACTTC.

This rearrangement joins TRBV4-1 to TRBJ2-1; 11 positions agree with TRBD1. CDR3 length: 16 residues. Unmatched junction bases numbered 8, after V lost 5 bases and J lost 5 bases. Germline CDR1 reads MGHRA; CDR2 reads YSYEKL. CDR3 residues: CASSFPRDRGDNEQFF. Written as DNA, the CDR3 is TGCGCCAGCAGCTTCCCCCGGGACAGGGGGGACAATGAGCAGTTCTTC.

This chain links TRBV6-6 with TRBJ1-2, with TRBD1 identical over 9 bases. The CDR3 has 13 residues. Germline V CDR1 and CDR2: MNHNY, SVGAGI (reference sequence). V gave up 8 bases and J gave up 8 bases; unmatched junction bases: 9. This CDR3 is CASGMLDRGGYTF. CDR3 DNA sequence: TGTGCCAGCGGAATGCTCGACAGGGGGGGCTACACCTTC.

The genes are TRBV7-9 and TRBJ2-1; 8 bases are a match to TRBD2. The CDR3 extends over 16 amino acids. In germline, CDR1 is SEHNR, CDR2 FQNEAQ (reference sequence). V dropped 3 bases and J dropped 5; count of bases not matched to a gene: 9. Here the CDR3 DNA reads TGTGCCAGCAGCTTTAGTGTCGGGGGGGCCGACAATGAGCAGTTCTTC. It is translated as CASSFSVGGADNEQFF.

The gene calls are TRBV4-1 and TRBJ2-1, with TRBD1 identical over 7 bases. Trimming took 0 bases from V and 8 from J; bases not matched to a gene: 7. CDR1 is MGHRA and CDR2 is YSYEKL in the germline V gene. CDR3 length: 15 amino acids. In nucleotides, the CDR3 is TGCGCCAGCAGCCAAGAGACAGGGCTTGGCGATGAGCAGTTCTTC. It specifies CASSQETGLGDEQFF.

The rearrangement joins TRBV9 to TRBJ2-5; D gene uncertain. Germline V lookup: CDR1 SGDLS, CDR2 YYNGEE. The CDR3 runs 14 residues. Trimming took off 3 bases at V and 4 bases at J, with 13 bases between the two ends. CDR3 bases: TGTGCCAGCAGCGCCGAGGTAGCAGGAGAGACCCAGTACTTC. Encoded protein: CASSAEVAGETQYF. The complete variable domain, with remaining parts taken from reference TRBV9 and TRBJ2-5, reads DSGVTQTPKHLITATGQRVTLRCSPRSGDLSVYWYQQSLDQGLQFLIQYYNGEERAKGNILERFSAQQFPDLHSELNLSSLELGDSALYFCASSAEVAGETQYFGPGTRLLVL.